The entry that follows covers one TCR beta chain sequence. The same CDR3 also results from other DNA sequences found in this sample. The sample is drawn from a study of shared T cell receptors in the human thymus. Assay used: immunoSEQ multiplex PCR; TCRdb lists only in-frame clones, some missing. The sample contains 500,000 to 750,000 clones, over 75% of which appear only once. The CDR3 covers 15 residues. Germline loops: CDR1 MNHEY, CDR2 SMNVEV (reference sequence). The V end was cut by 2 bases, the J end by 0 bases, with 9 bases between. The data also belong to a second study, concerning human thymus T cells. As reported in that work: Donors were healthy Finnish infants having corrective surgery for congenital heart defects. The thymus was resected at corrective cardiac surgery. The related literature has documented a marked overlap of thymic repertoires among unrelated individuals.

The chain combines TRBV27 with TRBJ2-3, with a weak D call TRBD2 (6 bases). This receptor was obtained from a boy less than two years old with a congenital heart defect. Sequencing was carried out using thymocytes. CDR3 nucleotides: TGTGCCAGCAGTTTAAAGGCGGGAAGCACAGATACGCAGTATTTT. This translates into CASSLKAGSTDTQYF.